This TCR beta chain was documented in a study of shared clonotypes between healthy human individuals. Measured with immunoSEQ multiplex PCR; TCRdb has only the in-frame clones, and not every one. The top ten hold 0.14% of the sample, which has roughly 2.5 million clones, 85% to 95% seen once. Only a few counts were recorded for this clone. The antigen is undetermined. The same CDR3 arises from other DNA sequences in this sample as well. Study-level results: The sharing of 5% to 6.5% of naive CD4 clonotypes was seen across a handful of donors.

Germline V gives CDR1 SQVTM, CDR2 ANQGSEA. The CDR3 spans 11 residues. Trimming cost V 4 bases and J 0 bases, with 3 bases left between them. Into CD45RA+ naive and CD45RA-negative memory subsets, the CD4+ cells were split. The chain recombines TRBV29-1 with TRBJ1-1; no firm D call. Sample: naive CD4+ T cells sorted from blood. Subset denoted: CD45RA+ positively selected. The origin of this receptor is a man younger than 35 in good health. CDR3 DNA: TGCAGCGTTGGTCTGAACACTGAAGCTTTCTTT. Translating gives CSVGLNTEAFF.